Each of the 17 T cell receptor beta chains below was sequenced from the same sample in a study of post-analysis software for immune sequencing data. Overall study findings and caveats: Comparison of patients with controls showed 4 to 6 TRBV segments more frequent in patients, TRBV5-6, TRBV5-1 and TRBV20-1 among them.

For these TCRs, the target antigens are not known. cDNA libraries for TCR beta contained unique molecular identifiers. TCRdb itself ran the PCR reads through MiXCR, one entry per CDR3 protein. The profile shows roughly 800,000 distinct CDR3 sequences, 25% to 30% of them singletons. The sample was blood. These receptors originate from a girl between 5 and 17 years old with multiple sclerosis.

J is TRBJ2-3 and V is TRBV7-2; 9 nucleotides line up with TRBD2. The CDR3 has 16 residues. The junction had 6 bases not matched to a gene; V was cut back by 0 bases and J by 5 bases. Germline loops: CDR1 SGHTA, CDR2 FQGNSA. The DNA for the CDR3 is TGTGCCAGCAGCTTAGCGCGGAATAGCGGGAGAGATACGCAGTATTTT. Its protein product is CASSLARNSGRDTQYF.

In its sample, this clonotype was seen a few times. V gene TRBV29-1 combines with J gene TRBJ2-7; D may be TRBD1 (6 bases). V was shortened by 5 bases and J by 6 bases, with 14 bases between the two germline ends. The CDR3 consists of 12 residues. The germline CDR1 and CDR2 sequences are SQVTM and ANQGSEA. CDR3 bases: TGCAGCGTTAAACAGGGAGCCGGCGAGCAGTACTTC. Residues: CSVKQGAGEQYF.

The gene calls are TRBV4-3 and TRBJ2-3; 14 bases line up with TRBD2. V was clipped by 1 base and J by 4 bases; unmatched bases: 4. From germline, CDR1 is LGHNA and CDR2 YSLEER. The CDR3 is made up of 17 amino acids. The CDR3 DNA sequence: TGCGCCAGCAGCCAAGCCCCGGGACTAGCGGGAGCAGATACGCAGTATTTT. Its protein product is CASSQAPGLAGADTQYF.

The chain has TRBV28 and TRBJ1-2, with D hard to call. V shed 4 bases and J shed 3 bases, with 12 bases lying between them. Germline CDR1 MDHEN, CDR2 SYDVKM. CDR3 size: 14 residues. The CDR3 bases are TGTGCCAGCAGTTCCCGATCGGGGTACTATGGCTACACCTTC. Translation gives CASSSRSGYYGYTF.

This clonotype was seen a handful of times. This chain uses TRBV20-1 with TRBJ2-1, with 12 nucleotides matching TRBD2. The CDR3 has 18 amino acids. V lost 5 bases to trimming and J lost 2 bases; unmatched junction nucleotides: 13. Germline V gene data show CDR1 as DFQATT and CDR2 as SNEGSKA (reference sequence). In nucleotides, the CDR3 is TGCAGTGCTGAGGACCTGACTAGCGGGAGCGTTGCCTACAATGAGCAGTTCTTC. The encoded protein is CSAEDLTSGSVAYNEQFF.

This clonotype showed up just a few times. V is TRBV20-1 and J is TRBJ2-5, with D uncertain. Germline-derived CDR1 and CDR2 are DFQATT and SNEGSKA (reference sequence). The germline V and J ends were trimmed by 1 base and 5 bases, with 17 bases remaining between them. The CDR3 sequence is 15 residues long. CDR3 DNA: TGCAGTGCTAGAGTGTTGCCCTACCCTCGGGAGACCCAGTACTTC. It is translated as CSARVLPYPRETQYF.

The chain joins TRBV28 to TRBJ2-7; 7 bases are a match to TRBD2. The CDR3 loop spans 12 amino acids. Trimming at V came to 7 bases and at J to 6 bases, leaving 6 bases not matched to a gene. The germline V gene has CDR1 MDHEN and CDR2 SYDVKM. In nucleotides, the CDR3 is TGTGCCAGCACCGCGGGAGTCTCCGAGCAGTACTTC. Its protein product is CASTAGVSEQYF.

The sample holds a few counts of this clonotype. The chain couples TRBV29-1 to TRBJ2-1; TRBD2 matches 7 bases. Looked up from germline, CDR1 is SQVTM and CDR2 is ANQGSEA. The CDR3 totals 11 residues. The J segment lost 9 bases and the V segment lost 4 bases, leaving 3 bases of the junction unmatched. The CDR3: CSVARGGEQFF. The DNA of the CDR3 is TGCAGCGTTGCCCGCGGGGGTGAGCAGTTCTTC.

This clonotype was recorded a few times. The chain joins TRBV20-1 to TRBJ2-4, with TRBD1 matching over 7 bases. CDR3 size: 14 residues. V shed 6 bases, J shed 0 bases, and the junction held 5 bases outside the gene matches. The germline CDR1 and CDR2 sequences are DFQATT and SNEGSKA (reference sequence). CDR3 DNA sequence: TGCAGTGCGGAAGACAGGGTAGCCAAAAACATTCAGTACTTC. Amino acid sequence: CSAEDRVAKNIQYF.

This clonotype was counted between two and nine times. At one of its ends the junction is not consistent with the germline gene, which may arise from a read error. The CDR3 coding sequence is TGTGCCAACAGTTTAGTCGGACTCGCCTACGAGCAGTACTTC. This codes for CANSLVGLAYEQYF. The chain links TRBV12-3 or TRBV12-4 to TRBJ2-7; perhaps TRBD2 as D (5 bases). This CDR3 region has 14 residues.

This clonotype was found many times. The gene calls are TRBV5-1 and TRBJ1-1; D is ambiguous. Germline V gene data show CDR1 as SGHRS and CDR2 as YFSETQ. V lost 4 bases and J lost 1, with 5 bases in between. The CDR3 extends over 12 amino acids. Here the CDR3 reads CASSPPNTEAFF. CDR3 DNA: TGCGCCAGCAGCCCACCGAACACTGAAGCTTTCTTT.

This clonotype was picked up a small number of times. The chain has TRBV10-1 and TRBJ2-1, with 9 bases aligning to TRBD1. The CDR3 extends over 13 amino acids. CDR1 and CDR2 from the germline V gene are WNHNN and SYGVQD (reference sequence). V was pared by 8 bases and J by 8 bases, with 7 bases of the junction left unmatched. The CDR3 sequence is CASSGTGNHEQFF. The CDR3 bases are TGCGCCAGCTCCGGGACAGGGAACCATGAGCAGTTCTTC.

This clonotype was detected a few times. CDR3 coding DNA: TGCAGCGTTCGGACTAGCTCCACAGATACGCAGTATTTT. Amino acid sequence: CSVRTSSTDTQYF. The J gene is TRBJ2-3, the V gene TRBV29-1; 8 nucleotides align to TRBD2. Germline CDR1 is SQVTM and CDR2 is ANQGSEA. The CDR3 length is 13 residues. V trimming: 5 bases; J trimming: 2 bases; junction bases outside the gene matches: 3.

The rearrangement joins TRBV20-1 to TRBJ2-1; the match to TRBD2 covers 12 bases. CDR1 is DFQATT, CDR2 SNEGSKA, per germline (reference sequence). J lost 4 bases, V lost 0 bases, and 1 base had no gene match. This CDR3 is 15 amino acids long. This chain's CDR3 is CSARELAGGYNEQFF. The CDR3 DNA follows: TGCAGTGCTAGAGAACTAGCGGGAGGATACAATGAGCAGTTCTTC.

The V gene is TRBV5-1, the J gene TRBJ2-1; 7 bases are shared with TRBD1. CDR3 size: 15 residues. V dropped 4 bases and J dropped 13; count of bases not matched to a gene: 17. Per germline, CDR1 SGHRS and CDR2 YFSETQ. Here the CDR3 reads CASSPGHTTGETQFF. The CDR3 DNA reads as TGCGCCAGCAGCCCCGGACACACAACAGGGGAGACCCAGTTCTTC. The entire variable domain, with the rest obtained from reference TRBV5-1 and TRBJ2-1, is as follows: KAGVTQTPRYLIKTRGQQVTLSCSPISGHRSVSWYQQTPGQGLQFLFEYFSETQRNKGNFPGRFSGRQFSNSRSEMNVSTLELGDSALYLCASSPGHTTGETQFFGPGTRLTVL.

As for this clonotype: A much larger clone sits a single nucleotide away, making a read error possible. The genes are TRBV15 and TRBJ2-1; D is unclear. The germline gives CDR1 LNHNV, CDR2 YYDKDF (reference sequence). V was cut by 5 bases and J by 0 bases, with 8 bases left in between. The CDR3 extends over 14 amino acids. The CDR3 spells CATSGVNSYNEQFF. In nucleotides, the CDR3 is TGTGCCACCAGCGGGGTGAACTCCTACAATGAGCAGTTCTTC.

This clonotype was observed a handful of times. V and J are TRBV7-9 and TRBJ2-7; tentatively, D is TRBD1 (5 bases). Per germline, CDR1 SEHNR and CDR2 FQNEAQ (reference sequence). Trimming took off 2 bases at V and 3 bases at J, with 11 bases between the two ends. This CDR3 spans 14 amino acids. The CDR3 sequence: CASSLSDSLYEQYF. The CDR3 DNA reads as TGTGCCAGCAGCTTATCTGACAGTCTCTACGAGCAGTACTTC.